This T cell receptor (beta chain) stems from a study of blood T cell repertoires in COVID-19. As for the study in general: Material from acute and convalescent COVID-19 was sourced from the United States, Italy and Spain.

Original processing methods: Estimation of nucleated cell counts was performed using reference gene primer amplification. Method: immunoSEQ multiplex PCR; TCRdb's copy keeps in-frame clones and lacks some. V, J and clone size are those of that table, while D and trimming were read from the DNA. The repertoire holds 160,000 or so clones, with approximately 92% as singletons. This CDR3 comprises 17 residues. The V segment lost 4 bases and the J segment 1 base; nucleotides outside the gene matches: 10. Germline lookup yields CDR1 SEHNR and CDR2 FQNEAQ (reference sequence). Specimen: peripheral blood. The V gene is TRBV7-9, the J gene TRBJ1-2; TRBD1 aligns across 9 bases. The clonotype comes from a woman aged 40 to 55 with acute or convalescent COVID-19. DNA for the CDR3: TGTGCCAGCAGCTCGCGAAACAGGGGGCCCCATAACTATGGCTACACCTTC. Protein product: CASSSRNRGPHNYGYTF.